These 21 T cell receptor beta chains came from one sample sequenced in a study of cytomegalovirus exposure and HLA in healthy donors. This PCR relied on a set of 60 Vbeta primers and 13 Jbeta primers. Measured with immunoSEQ multiplex PCR; TCRdb has only the in-frame clones, and not every one. The sample is made up of 93,000 or so clones, and the top ten hold approximately 3.7% of it. The sequenced material came from PBMCs. All receptors come from a man in his forties in good health and CMV-seronegative.

The chain links TRBV19 to TRBJ2-7; 9 bases are a match to TRBD1. Trimming at V came to 3 bases and at J to 5 bases, leaving 5 bases not matched to a gene. Germline V gives CDR1 LNHDA, CDR2 SQIVND (reference sequence). CDR3 size: 14 residues. CDR3 amino acids: CASSIGTGRDEQYF. In nucleotides, the CDR3 is TGTGCCAGTAGTATCGGGACAGGGCGGGACGAGCAGTACTTC.

V is TRBV30 and J is TRBJ2-7; 8 bases match TRBD1. V shed 3 bases and J 6 bases; nucleotides not matched to a gene: 4. The germline V gene has CDR1 GTSNPN and CDR2 SVGIG (reference sequence). The CDR3 contains 12 residues. Written as DNA, the CDR3 is TGTGCCTGGAGCCGCGACAGGGGCGAGCAGTACTTC. Translating it yields CAWSRDRGEQYF.

The CDR3 DNA follows: TGTGCCAGCAGTGAGGAGCGGGGGTGGAACGGTGAAGCTTTCTTT. Amino acids: CASSEERGWNGEAFF. This chain uses TRBV2 with TRBJ1-1, with D perhaps TRBD1 (5 bases). In germline, CDR1 is SNHLY, CDR2 FYNNEI. Trimming stripped 3 bases from V and 7 bases from J, with 18 bases between. The CDR3 runs 15 residues.

This chain links TRBV19 with TRBJ1-6; D not resolved. The CDR3 has 16 residues. V lost 3 bases, J lost 14 bases, and 23 bases lay in between. CDR1 is LNHDA and CDR2 is SQIVND in the germline V gene (reference sequence). CDR3 region: CASSIKAAVVVPALHF. As DNA, the CDR3 is TGTGCCAGTAGTATCAAAGCGGCGGTGGTTGTTCCGGCCCTCCACTTT.

This chain connects TRBV7-2 to TRBJ1-2, with a tentative D call TRBD1 (6 bases). The CDR3 contains 14 residues. CDR1 SGHTA and CDR2 FQGNSA come from the germline V gene. The V and J ends lost 1 base and 6 bases respectively, with 12 bases between them. CDR3 coding DNA: TGTGCCAGCAGCTTAGATGGGGGCGCGGATGGCTACACCTTC. This translates into CASSLDGGADGYTF.

The J gene is TRBJ1-5, the V gene TRBV19, with 8 nucleotides matching TRBD1. This CDR3 contains 15 residues. The V gene's germline CDR1 is LNHDA and CDR2 SQIVND (reference sequence). After removal of 3 bases from V and 5 bases from J, the junction contained 6 bases not matched to a gene. In nucleotides, the CDR3 is TGTGCCAGTAGTATGGACAGGGCGGCGTATCAGCCCCAGCATTTT. Amino acids: CASSMDRAAYQPQHF.

CDR3 bases: TGCGCCAGCAGCCAAGTTAGGGGAGGGGATGGCTACACCTTC. It encodes CASSQVRGGDGYTF. The V and J genes are TRBV4-3 and TRBJ1-2; possible D gene TRBD1, 5 bases. V lost 1 base to trimming and J lost 6 bases, with 12 bases between them. The germline V gene encodes CDR1 LGHNA and CDR2 YSLEER. The CDR3 is made up of 14 amino acids.

V usage is TRBV6-1 and J usage is TRBJ2-7; 7 bases align to TRBD1. V lost 6 bases and J lost 3; bases outside the gene matches: 5. The CDR3 consists of 13 residues. Germline CDR1 MNHNS, CDR2 SASEGT. The CDR3 DNA reads as TGTGCCAGCAGACCGGGACAGCTCTACGAGCAGTACTTC. Translation gives CASRPGQLYEQYF.

The chain links TRBV5-6 to TRBJ2-3, with a possible D match to TRBD2 (6 bases). Germline V gene sequence: CDR1 SGHDT, CDR2 YYEEEE. V was trimmed by 4 bases and J by 0 bases, leaving 12 bases between them. This CDR3 contains 15 residues. The CDR3 loop is CASSKGLTSTDTQYF. DNA for the CDR3: TGTGCCAGCAGCAAGGGACTTACTAGCACAGATACGCAGTATTTT. The entire variable domain, with the rest obtained from reference TRBV5-6 and TRBJ2-3, is as follows: DAGVTQSPTHLIKTRGQQVTLRCSPKSGHDTVSWYQQALGQGPQFIFQYYEEEERQRGNFPDRFSGHQFPNYSSELNVNALLLGDSALYLCASSKGLTSTDTQYFGPGTRLTVL.

The rearrangement joins TRBV15 to TRBJ1-2, with 7 bases matching TRBD1. The CDR3 loop spans 14 amino acids. From germline, CDR1 is LNHNV and CDR2 YYDKDF (reference sequence). V lost 5 bases and J lost 5; bases outside the gene matches: 8. The CDR3 region is CATSLDRAGYGYTF. The CDR3 DNA reads TGTGCCACCAGCTTAGACAGGGCCGGGTATGGCTACACCTTC.

The genes are TRBV30 and TRBJ1-4, with 8 positions matching TRBD1. The CDR3 is made up of 13 amino acids. The germline CDR1 and CDR2 sequences are GTSNPN and SVGIG (reference sequence). Losses at the gene ends were 3 bases for V and 11 bases for J; bases not matched to a gene: 8. This CDR3 reads CAWSVGQGGKLFF. In DNA form, the CDR3 reads TGTGCCTGGAGCGTAGGACAGGGAGGGAAACTGTTTTTT.

The genes are TRBV10-2 and TRBJ1-2, with D hard to call. The germline V and J ends were trimmed by 0 bases and 8 bases, with 16 bases remaining between them. CDR1 WSHSY and CDR2 SAAADI come from the germline V gene. The CDR3 totals 15 residues. For the CDR3, the DNA is TGCGCCAGCAGTGAGTCGATTTACGGGGTCTCCGGCTACACCTTC. This encodes CASSESIYGVSGYTF.

The chain links TRBV18 to TRBJ2-7; the D is unclear. Germline V gene data show CDR1 as KGHSH and CDR2 as LQKENI. Trimming shortened V by 0 bases and J by 2 bases, and 8 bases separated the two germline ends. CDR3 size: 14 residues. CDR3 nucleotides: TGTGCCAGCTCACCACCTTCCCTAGCCTACGAGCAGTACTTC. This encodes CASSPPSLAYEQYF.

The chain uses TRBV6-1 and TRBJ2-5; perhaps TRBD2 as D (5 bases). The J call may be faulty, since TRBJ2-7 better matches the DNA end. This CDR3 spans 14 amino acids. Germline lookup yields CDR1 MNHNS and CDR2 SASEGT. CDR3 DNA: TGTGCCAGCAGTGAAGGTCCCACTAGCTACGAGCAGTACTTC. It codes for CASSEGPTSYEQYF.

This rearrangement joins TRBV18 to TRBJ1-4; D gene unclear. CDR1 and CDR2 (germline): KGHSH, LQKENI. With 3 bases removed from V and 7 bases from J, the gap between germline ends came to 18 bases. The CDR3 totals 16 residues. The CDR3 nucleotides read TGTGCCAGCTCACCTTGGACCGGCGGGAAAGGTGAAAAACTGTTTTTT. Translating it yields CASSPWTGGKGEKLFF.

The chain links TRBV7-8 to TRBJ2-5; 10 bases match TRBD2. Germline V gene lookup returns CDR1 SGHVS and CDR2 FQNEAQ. There are 15 residues in the CDR3. V lost 0 bases, J lost 4 bases, and 2 bases stayed unmatched. The CDR3 loop reads CASSLALAGVETQYF. The CDR3, as DNA: TGTGCCAGCAGCTTAGCGCTAGCGGGGGTAGAGACCCAGTACTTC.

V gene TRBV15 combines with J gene TRBJ1-1; D not certain. V gave up 0 bases and J gave up 4 bases, with 3 bases separating them. The CDR3 covers 12 residues. In germline, CDR1 is LNHNV, CDR2 YYDKDF (reference sequence). CDR3: CATSRDVTEAFF. In DNA, the CDR3 is TGTGCCACCAGCAGAGACGTCACTGAAGCTTTCTTT.

The V gene is TRBV19, the J gene TRBJ2-1, with TRBD1 matching over 7 bases. CDR3 size: 14 residues. The V segment lost 7 bases and the J segment 8 bases; nucleotides outside the gene matches: 11. Germline V gives CDR1 LNHDA, CDR2 SQIVND (reference sequence). CDR3 sequence (DNA): TGTGCCAGTACTAAATACAGGGGTAGGGATGAGCAGTTCTTC. This gives the protein CASTKYRGRDEQFF.

The chain couples TRBV5-5 to TRBJ2-7; weak D call: TRBD1 (5 bases). The germline CDR1 and CDR2 sequences are SGHKS and YYEKEE (reference sequence). Trimming took off 4 bases at V and 2 bases at J, with 16 bases between the two ends. The CDR3 is 15 residues long. For the CDR3, the DNA is TGTGCCAGCAGCCCAATCGACAGCTACCCCTACGAGCAGTACTTC. Translation gives CASSPIDSYPYEQYF.

This chain joins TRBV6-1 and TRBJ1-1, with D possibly TRBD1 on 6 matching bases. CDR3 size: 13 residues. In germline, CDR1 is MNHNS, CDR2 SASEGT. V was shortened by 8 bases and J by 1 base, with 11 bases between the two germline ends. The CDR3 coding sequence is TGTGCCAGCGCCATGGGGGCGAACACTGAAGCTTTCTTT. Its translation is CASAMGANTEAFF.

The V and J genes are TRBV6-6 and TRBJ1-2; no clear D gene. In germline, CDR1 is MNHNY, CDR2 SVGAGI (reference sequence). The CDR3 is made up of 12 amino acids. Trimming took off 8 bases at V and 4 bases at J, with 11 bases between the two ends. CDR3 in amino acids: CASSEVSYGYTF. DNA of the CDR3: TGTGCCAGCTCGGAGGTGAGCTATGGCTACACCTTC.